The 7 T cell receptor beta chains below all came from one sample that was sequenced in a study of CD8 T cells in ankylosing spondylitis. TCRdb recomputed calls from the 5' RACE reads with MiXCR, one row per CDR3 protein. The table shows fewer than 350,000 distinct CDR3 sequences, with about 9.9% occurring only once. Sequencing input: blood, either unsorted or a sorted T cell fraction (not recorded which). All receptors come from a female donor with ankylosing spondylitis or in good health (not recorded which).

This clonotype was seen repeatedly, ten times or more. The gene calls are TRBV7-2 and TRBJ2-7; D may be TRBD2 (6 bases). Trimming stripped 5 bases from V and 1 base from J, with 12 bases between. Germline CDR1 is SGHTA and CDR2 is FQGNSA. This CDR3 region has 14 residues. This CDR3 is CASSLGLNSYEQYF. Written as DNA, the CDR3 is TGTGCCAGCAGCCTGGGACTCAATTCCTACGAGCAGTACTTC.

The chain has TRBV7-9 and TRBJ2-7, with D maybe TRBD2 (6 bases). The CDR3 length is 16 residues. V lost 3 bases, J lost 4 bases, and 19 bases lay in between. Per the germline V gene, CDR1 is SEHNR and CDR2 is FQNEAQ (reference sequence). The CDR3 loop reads CASSFYQAGRLYEQYF. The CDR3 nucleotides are TGTGCCAGCAGCTTCTATCAGGCAGGGAGGTTATACGAGCAGTACTTC.

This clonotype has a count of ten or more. In DNA, the CDR3 is TGCAGTGCCAGCGGGGCAGCCGATCAGCCCCAGCATTTT. Protein product: CSASGAADQPQHF. The chain joins TRBV20-1 to TRBJ1-5; D is possibly TRBD1 (5 bases). Germline V gene lookup returns CDR1 DFQATT and CDR2 SNEGSKA (reference sequence). Deletions cut 6 bases from V and 5 bases from J, with 14 bases between. This CDR3 is built from 13 residues.

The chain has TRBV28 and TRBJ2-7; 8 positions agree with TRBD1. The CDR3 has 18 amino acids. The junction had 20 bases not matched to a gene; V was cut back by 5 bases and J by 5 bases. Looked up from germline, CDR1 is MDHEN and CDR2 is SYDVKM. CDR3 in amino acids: CASSLRTGSIFSVDEQYF. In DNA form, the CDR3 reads TGTGCCAGCAGTCTTCGGACAGGGAGTATCTTCTCGGTGGACGAGCAGTACTTC. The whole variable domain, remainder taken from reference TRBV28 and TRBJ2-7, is DVKVTQSSRYLVKRTGEKVFLECVQDMDHENMFWYRQDPGLGLRLIYFSYDVKMKEKGDIPEGYSVSREKKERFSLILESASTNQTSMYLCASSLRTGSIFSVDEQYFGPGTRLTVT.

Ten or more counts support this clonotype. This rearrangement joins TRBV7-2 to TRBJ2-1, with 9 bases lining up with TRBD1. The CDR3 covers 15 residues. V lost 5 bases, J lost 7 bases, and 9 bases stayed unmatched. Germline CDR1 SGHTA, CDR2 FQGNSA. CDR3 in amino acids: CASSVGQGWGNEQFF. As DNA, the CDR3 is TGTGCCAGCAGCGTTGGACAGGGGTGGGGTAATGAGCAGTTCTTC.

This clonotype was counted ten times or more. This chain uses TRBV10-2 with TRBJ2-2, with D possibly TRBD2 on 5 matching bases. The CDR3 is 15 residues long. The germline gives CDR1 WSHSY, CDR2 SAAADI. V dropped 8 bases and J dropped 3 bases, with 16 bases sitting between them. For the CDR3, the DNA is TGCGCCAGCGCCCTCAGCGGAGCCTACACCGGGGAGCTGTTTTTT. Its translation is CASALSGAYTGELFF.

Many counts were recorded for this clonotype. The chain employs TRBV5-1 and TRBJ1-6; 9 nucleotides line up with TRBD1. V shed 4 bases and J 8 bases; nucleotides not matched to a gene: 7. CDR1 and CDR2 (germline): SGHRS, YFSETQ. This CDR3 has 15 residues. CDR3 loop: CASSINRDRDSPLHF. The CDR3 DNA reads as TGCGCCAGCAGCATAAACCGGGACAGGGATTCACCCCTCCACTTT.